This T cell receptor beta chain was recorded in a study of blood T cell repertoires in COVID-19. Study information: Some COVID-19 samples were acute and others convalescent; all came from the United States, Italy and Spain. Sample material is recorded as cDNA or gDNA derived from T cells, B-cell-depleted T cells, or PBMCs.

In germline, CDR1 is MNHEY, CDR2 SMNVEV (reference sequence). This CDR3 spans 14 amino acids. V shed 4 bases and J shed 4 bases, with 13 bases lying between them. In the authors' workflow: Reference gene primer amplification gave estimated nucleated cell counts. Here immunoSEQ multiplex PCR was the method, and the copy in TCRdb shows in-frame clones only, minus some. The V and J calls and the clone size are those of that table, but D and trimming were determined from the DNA. In the table there are about 150,000 clones, about 80% of which are singletons. The source material was peripheral blood. The V call is TRBV27, the J call TRBJ1-2, with D perhaps TRBD1 (5 bases). The sequence was collected from a man between 60 and 70 years old with acute or convalescent COVID-19. As DNA, the CDR3 is TGTGCCAGCAGTTCCAAAGGGGAAAGCTATGGCTACACCTTC. This sequence encodes CASSSKGESYGYTF.